A single sample is the source of the 31 T cell receptor beta chains below, sequenced in a study of cytomegalovirus exposure and HLA in healthy donors. Some clones are missing from TCRdb's copy, which holds only in-frame ones; the method was immunoSEQ multiplex PCR. The sample includes under 95,000 clones, 94% of them seen just once. Sample: PBMCs. The receptor set was obtained from a woman aged 18-29 years in good health and CMV-seropositive.

The V gene is TRBV13, the J gene TRBJ2-1, with 9 bases aligning to TRBD2. The CDR3 consists of 13 residues. The germline V gene encodes CDR1 PRHDT and CDR2 FYEKMQ (reference sequence). V trimming: 5 bases; J trimming: 7 bases; junction bases outside the gene matches: 3. CDR3: CASSHGLANEQFF. DNA for the CDR3: TGTGCCAGCAGCCATGGACTAGCGAATGAGCAGTTCTTC.

This chain links TRBV6-5 with TRBJ2-7, with 7 bases identical to TRBD2. The ends lost 8 bases at V and 6 bases at J; junction bases unmatched: 4. This CDR3 has 11 amino acids. The V gene's germline CDR1 is MNHEY and CDR2 SVGAGI. The CDR3 coding sequence is TGTGCCAGCGGAACTAGCGTCGAGCAGTACTTC. This sequence encodes CASGTSVEQYF.

V is TRBV28 and J is TRBJ2-5, with TRBD1 matching over 9 bases. The V gene's germline CDR1 is MDHEN and CDR2 SYDVKM. The trim removed 4 bases at V and 4 bases at J, leaving 1 base unmatched. This CDR3 is 13 amino acids long. This CDR3 reads CASSSTGGETQYF. The CDR3 DNA is TGTGCCAGCAGTTCGACAGGGGGAGAGACCCAGTACTTC. The variable domain in full, with the rest retrieved from reference TRBV28 and TRBJ2-5, is DVKVTQSSRYLVKRTGEKVFLECVQDMDHENMFWYRQDPGLGLRLIYFSYDVKMKEKGDIPEGYSVSREKKERFSLILESASTNQTSMYLCASSSTGGETQYFGPGTRLLVL.

The chain links TRBV9 to TRBJ2-7; 12 positions match TRBD1. The germline V gene encodes CDR1 SGDLS and CDR2 YYNGEE. V dropped 4 bases and J dropped 7; count of bases not matched to a gene: 6. This CDR3 has 14 amino acids. This CDR3 is CASSPGTGGWEQYF. For the CDR3, the DNA is TGTGCCAGCAGCCCCGGGACAGGGGGCTGGGAGCAGTACTTC.

The J gene is TRBJ2-1, the V gene TRBV6-5, with D unresolved. The V end lost 6 bases, the J end lost 5 bases, and 8 bases lay between the germline ends. Germline lookup yields CDR1 MNHEY and CDR2 SVGAGI. The CDR3 length is 12 residues. The CDR3 bases are TGTGCCAGCAGGTCTAGAAACAATGAGCAGTTCTTC. It encodes CASRSRNNEQFF.

The rearrangement uses TRBV2 and TRBJ2-3, with a weak D call TRBD2 (6 bases). The germline V gene encodes CDR1 SNHLY and CDR2 FYNNEI. The CDR3 spans 14 residues. Trimming shortened V by 5 bases and J by 2 bases, and 11 bases separated the two germline ends. The DNA of the CDR3 is TGTGCCAGCAGTTCCGGGACTGTCACAGATACGCAGTATTTT. Translated, it gives CASSSGTVTDTQYF.

The chain has TRBV6-6 and TRBJ2-7, with TRBD1 matching over 9 bases. Losses at the gene ends were 7 bases for V and 9 bases for J; bases not matched to a gene: 13. The CDR3 is 14 residues long. In germline, CDR1 is MNHNY, CDR2 SVGAGI (reference sequence). The CDR3 reads CASTDPGQGRRQYF. Written as DNA, the CDR3 is TGTGCCAGCACCGATCCGGGACAGGGTCGACGGCAGTACTTC.

The CDR3 sequence is CASSQEVGQRLYNEQFF. Written as DNA, the CDR3 is TGTGCCAGCAGCCAAGAAGTCGGACAGAGGCTCTACAATGAGCAGTTCTTC. The V and J genes are TRBV4-2 and TRBJ2-1; weak D call: TRBD1 (6 bases). Germline values: CDR1 LGHNA, CDR2 YNFKEQ. Trimming removed 0 bases from V and 3 bases from J, with 15 bases in between. This CDR3 comprises 17 residues.

This chain connects TRBV11-2 to TRBJ2-1; TRBD2 matches at 10 bases. The CDR3 has 16 amino acids. J lost 7 bases, V lost 4 bases, and 10 bases had no gene match. The germline V gene has CDR1 SGHAT and CDR2 FQNNGV. The CDR3 DNA is TGTGCCAGCAGCTCCCGGACTAGCGGTTGGGGGAATGAGCAGTTCTTC. This codes for CASSSRTSGWGNEQFF.

V usage is TRBV11-2 and J usage is TRBJ2-2, with D unclear. CDR3 size: 14 residues. Germline CDR1 SGHAT, CDR2 FQNNGV. V was cut by 1 base and J by 1 base, with 4 bases left in between. The CDR3 coding sequence is TGTGCCAGCAGCTTAGGCAGGAACACCGGGGAGCTGTTTTTT. Its protein is CASSLGRNTGELFF.

The genes are TRBV4-1 and TRBJ1-4; 7 positions match TRBD1. Germline CDR1 reads MGHRA; CDR2 reads YSYEKL. After removal of 6 bases from V and 7 bases from J, the junction contained 11 bases not matched to a gene. The CDR3 covers 15 residues. The CDR3 DNA follows: TGCGCCAGCAGTCCAACAGGGGCGAGGAGTGAAAAACTGTTTTTT. Translated, it gives CASSPTGARSEKLFF.

This clone was seen only once. The gene calls are TRBV6-1 and TRBJ2-7, with a weak D call TRBD2 (7 bases). Deletions cut 6 bases from V and 1 base from J, with 13 bases between. This CDR3 has 14 residues. Germline CDR1 and CDR2: MNHNS and SASEGT. The chain's CDR3 is CASRKGGGSYEQYF. CDR3 bases: TGTGCCAGCAGGAAGGGGGGGGGATCCTACGAGCAGTACTTC.

J is TRBJ2-1 and V is TRBV5-3; 11 nucleotides align to TRBD2. TRBV5-3 is classed as an ORF, of uncertain function. V was clipped by 3 bases and J by 11 bases; unmatched bases: 1. CDR3 size: 12 residues. CDR3 sequence reads: CARSSTSGKQFF. The CDR3 coding sequence is TGTGCCAGAAGCTCGACTAGCGGGAAGCAGTTCTTC.

The gene calls are TRBV11-3 and TRBJ2-1; 11 positions match TRBD1. This CDR3 is built from 17 residues. The trim removed 3 bases at V and 3 bases at J, leaving 7 bases unmatched. CDR1 SGHNT and CDR2 YENEEA come from the germline V gene. CDR3 sequence: CASSFRTGGLVYNEQFF. The DNA for the CDR3 is TGTGCCAGCAGCTTCCGGACAGGGGGCCTAGTCTACAATGAGCAGTTCTTC.

The chain carries TRBV6-5 and TRBJ1-2; 8 nucleotides agree with TRBD1. The V gene's germline CDR1 is MNHEY and CDR2 SVGAGI. The CDR3 is made up of 12 amino acids. The V segment lost 6 bases and the J segment 6 bases; nucleotides outside the gene matches: 3. In DNA form, the CDR3 reads TGTGCCAGCAGACAGGGGGTGAATGGCTACACCTTC. It encodes CASRQGVNGYTF.

V usage is TRBV7-6 and J usage is TRBJ2-7; maybe TRBD2 (6 bases). V dropped 4 bases and J dropped 0 bases, with 10 bases sitting between them. Germline CDR1 SGHVS, CDR2 FNYEAQ. This CDR3 is 14 amino acids long. The CDR3 loop is CASSSDYSSYEQYF. CDR3 bases: TGTGCCAGCAGCTCGGACTACAGCTCCTACGAGCAGTACTTC.

V is TRBV27 and J is TRBJ2-7; possibly TRBD1 for D (6 bases). Trimming left V 5 bases short and J 2 bases short, with 16 bases between. CDR1 MNHEY and CDR2 SMNVEV come from the germline V gene (reference sequence). This CDR3 has 15 amino acids. CDR3 DNA: TGTGCCAGCAGTCGACAGGTACGGGTGCCCTACGAGCAGTACTTC. The encoded protein is CASSRQVRVPYEQYF.

This chain uses TRBV7-7 with TRBJ2-5; the match to TRBD2 covers 7 bases. This CDR3 comprises 15 residues. The germline CDR1 and CDR2 sequences are SSHAT and FNYEAQ (reference sequence). J lost 5 bases, V lost 1 base, and 7 bases had no gene match. The CDR3 protein is CASSLGLAGWETQYF. In nucleotides, the CDR3 is TGTGCCAGCAGCTTAGGGTTAGCGGGTTGGGAGACCCAGTACTTC.

V is TRBV4-1 and J is TRBJ2-5; possibly TRBD1 for D (6 bases). Per germline, CDR1 MGHRA and CDR2 YSYEKL. The ends were cut back, 4 bases at V and 2 bases at J, with 14 bases in the middle. The CDR3 is 15 amino acids. DNA for the CDR3: TGCGCCAGCAGCCCCTCCCGGACAGTACAAGAGACCCAGTACTTC. Translation gives CASSPSRTVQETQYF.

This rearrangement joins TRBV28 to TRBJ2-1; D is possibly TRBD2 (7 bases). Germline loops: CDR1 MDHEN, CDR2 SYDVKM. The CDR3 runs to 15 residues. V was trimmed by 7 bases and J by 5 bases, leaving 18 bases between them. CDR3 sequence: CASILGGANHNEQFF. Written as DNA, the CDR3 is TGTGCCAGCATCCTTGGGGGGGCCAACCACAATGAGCAGTTCTTC.

The chain employs TRBV19 and TRBJ2-3; a weak D match, TRBD1 (5 bases). Germline V gene data show CDR1 as LNHDA and CDR2 as SQIVND (reference sequence). V shed 2 bases and J shed 1 base, with 7 bases lying between them. The length of the CDR3 is 14 residues. The CDR3 is CASSIRGGTDTQYF. DNA for the CDR3: TGTGCCAGTAGTATAAGGGGCGGCACAGATACGCAGTATTTT.

The chain is built from TRBV9 and TRBJ2-3; D ambiguous. The CDR3 loop spans 17 amino acids. The ends were cut back, 0 bases at V and 0 bases at J, with 14 bases in the middle. Germline V lookup: CDR1 SGDLS, CDR2 YYNGEE. The CDR3 DNA sequence: TGTGCCAGCAGCGTAGACCCCACCCCCCGGAGCACAGATACGCAGTATTTT. Encoded protein: CASSVDPTPRSTDTQYF.

The chain carries TRBV10-2 and TRBJ2-7; 10 bases are a match to TRBD1. Germline values: CDR1 WSHSY, CDR2 SAAADI. The junction had 6 bases not matched to a gene; V was cut back by 6 bases and J by 4 bases. This CDR3 is 14 amino acids long. The CDR3 DNA follows: TGCGCCAGCAGCCCGGGACAGGGGATTTACGAGCAGTACTTC. It yields the protein CASSPGQGIYEQYF.

The chain employs TRBV7-9 and TRBJ1-1; a weak D match, TRBD1 (5 bases). Between the trimmed V and J ends, which lost 2 bases and 3 bases, there was a span of 7 bases. Per the germline V gene, CDR1 is SEHNR and CDR2 is FQNEAQ (reference sequence). The CDR3 covers 13 residues. CDR3 residues: CASSLTGDTEAFF. The CDR3 coding sequence is TGTGCCAGCAGCTTAACAGGTGACACTGAAGCTTTCTTT. Full variable domain (outside the CDR3, taken from reference TRBV7-9 and TRBJ1-1): DTGVSQNPRHKITKRGQNVTFRCDPISEHNRLYWYRQTLGQGPEFLTYFQNEAQLEKSRLLSDRFSAERPKGSFSTLEIQRTEQGDSAMYLCASSLTGDTEAFFGQGTRLTVV.

V and J are TRBV11-2 and TRBJ2-1; 11 nucleotides match TRBD2. With V trimmed by 3 bases and J by 3 bases, 7 bases remained unmatched. Germline V gene data show CDR1 as SGHAT and CDR2 as FQNNGV. The CDR3 contains 17 residues. Here the CDR3 reads CASSFVAGGPGYNEQFF. The CDR3 coding sequence is TGTGCCAGCAGCTTTGTAGCGGGGGGGCCGGGCTACAATGAGCAGTTCTTC.

The table lists this clone with a count of one. The chain links TRBV5-4 to TRBJ2-1, with 7 bases lining up with TRBD1. The CDR3 totals 14 residues. The germline CDR1 and CDR2 sequences are SGHNT and YYREEE (reference sequence). Losses at the gene ends were 4 bases for V and 1 base for J; bases not matched to a gene: 2. The CDR3 loop is CASSGTDSYNEQFF. In nucleotides, the CDR3 is TGTGCCAGCAGCGGGACAGATTCCTACAATGAGCAGTTCTTC.

The genes are TRBV6-6 and TRBJ1-1; the match to TRBD1 covers 8 bases. This CDR3 has 16 residues. Germline CDR1 MNHNY, CDR2 SVGAGI (reference sequence). After removal of 6 bases from V and 4 bases from J, the junction contained 13 bases not matched to a gene. CDR3 sequence: CASSRTKTGGVTEAFF. The CDR3 coding sequence is TGTGCCAGCAGCCGAACGAAAACAGGGGGGGTCACTGAAGCTTTCTTT.

CDR3 DNA sequence: TGCGCCAGCAGCTCCGGACTAGCCCCCTACGAGCAGTACTTC. Its translation is CASSSGLAPYEQYF. This rearrangement joins TRBV5-1 to TRBJ2-7, with TRBD2 matching over 8 bases. This CDR3 spans 14 amino acids. J was trimmed by 2 bases and V by 3 bases; bases with no gene match: 4. The V gene's germline CDR1 is SGHRS and CDR2 YFSETQ.

The chain carries TRBV7-9 and TRBJ2-1; 10 bases match TRBD2. From germline, CDR1 is SEHNR and CDR2 FQNEAQ (reference sequence). The CDR3 spans 16 residues. Trimming removed 5 bases from V and 3 bases from J; junction bases left unmatched: 7. The DNA for the CDR3 is TGTGCCAGCAGCCCGGTCGGGACTAGCGACTACAATGAGCAGTTCTTC. Translating it yields CASSPVGTSDYNEQFF.

The rearrangement links TRBV27 to TRBJ2-7, with a tentative D call TRBD1 (5 bases). V was cut by 5 bases and J by 0 bases, with 8 bases left in between. The CDR3 contains 13 residues. The V gene's germline CDR1 is MNHEY and CDR2 SMNVEV (reference sequence). For the CDR3, the DNA is TGTGCCAGCAGTGACGACAGCTCCTACGAGCAGTACTTC. This gives the protein CASSDDSSYEQYF.

The chain has TRBV18 and TRBJ1-2; D unclear. The germline CDR1 and CDR2 sequences are KGHSH and LQKENI. Trimming cost V 4 bases and J 8 bases, with 20 bases left between them. The CDR3 covers 15 residues. In DNA, the CDR3 is TGTGCCAGCTCACGGGATCGGGATCCCGGACCCGGCTACACCTTC. Encoded protein: CASSRDRDPGPGYTF.